These T cell receptor beta chains were read from a single sample in a study of blood T cell repertoires in COVID-19. Generated by immunoSEQ multiplex PCR, the TCRdb table keeps only in-frame clones and is missing some. Of about 16,000 clones listed, roughly nine tenths are singletons. Sequencing input: peripheral blood. These receptor sequences come from a man in his 60s with acute or convalescent COVID-19. CDR3s include the opening cysteine and the closing phenylalanine or tryptophan. A D gene is named only where the DNA matches it firmly. For some rows the clone size is stated as once, few or many, or as a class when expanded; others skip it.

cdr3_aa	cdr3_nt	j_call	d_call	v_call	clone_size
CASRDRARVYGYTF	TGTGCCAGTAGAGACAGGGCGAGAGTCTATGGCTACACCTTC	TRBJ1-2	TRBD1	TRBV19	once
CASSVGGGNLDTQYF	TGTGCCAGCAGCGTAGGCGGGGGGAATTTAGATACGCAGTATTTT	TRBJ2-3	TRBD2	TRBV9	.
CASSPGGGSTDTQYF	TGTGCCAGCAGCCCCGGCGGGGGAAGCACAGATACGCAGTATTTT	TRBJ2-3	TRBD2	TRBV11-3	.
CASSLGQGLMSGANVLTF	TGTGCCAGCTCTCTCGGACAGGGATTAATGTCTGGGGCCAACGTCCTGACTTTC	TRBJ2-6	TRBD1	TRBV18	.
CASSIPSGGTDTQYF	TGTGCCAGCAGCATCCCTAGCGGGGGGACAGATACGCAGTATTTT	TRBJ2-3	TRBD2	TRBV5-4	.
CASSFDQGTDTQYF	TGTGCCAGCAGCTTTGACCAGGGGACAGATACGCAGTATTTT	TRBJ2-3	.	TRBV7-2	.
CASSTHRKGGENSPLHF	TGTGCCAGCAGCACCCATCGCAAAGGAGGGGAGAATTCACCCCTCCACTTT	TRBJ1-6	.	TRBV11-3	.
CASSQGSFDSPLHF	TGTGCCAGTAGTCAGGGAAGTTTTGATTCACCCCTCCACTTT	TRBJ1-6	.	TRBV19	once
CATSDSRQGAYEQYF	TGTGCCACCAGTGATTCAAGACAGGGGGCCTACGAGCAGTACTTC	TRBJ2-7	TRBD1	TRBV24-1	.
CASSVTGSTEAFF	TGTGCCAGCAGCGTCACAGGGTCCACTGAAGCTTTCTTT	TRBJ1-1	.	TRBV9	.
CASSSTGGEITQYF	TGTGCCAGTAGTTCAACAGGGGGGGAGATTACGCAGTATTTT	TRBJ2-3	.	TRBV19	.
CASSVDQGDETQYF	TGTGCCAGCAGCGTAGATCAGGGGGATGAGACCCAGTACTTC	TRBJ2-5	TRBD1	TRBV9	.
CASSLRGGTTNEKLFF	TGTGCCAGCAGCCTTCGAGGGGGTACAACTAATGAAAAACTGTTTTTT	TRBJ1-4	.	TRBV4-2	.
CASSLVVDGQGPYGYTF	TGTGCCAGCAGCTTAGTAGTTGATGGACAGGGCCCCTATGGCTACACCTTC	TRBJ1-2	TRBD1	TRBV7-6	.
CASSLLGTPLDGYGYTF	TGTGCCAGCAGTTTATTGGGGACACCCCTGGACGGCTATGGCTACACCTTC	TRBJ1-2	.	TRBV27	.
CATSRGQGALHEQYF	TGTGCCACCAGCAGAGGACAGGGGGCATTGCACGAGCAGTACTTC	TRBJ2-7	TRBD1	TRBV15	few
CASSVPRAGGHEQYF	TGTGCCAGTAGTGTACCTCGAGCGGGAGGGCACGAGCAGTACTTC	TRBJ2-7	TRBD2	TRBV19	.
CASSPGFQDTEAFF	TGTGCCAGCTCACCAGGGTTTCAGGACACTGAAGCTTTCTTT	TRBJ1-1	.	TRBV18	.
CASSLGGNRGDTEAFF	TGCGCCAGCAGCTTAGGGGGAAACAGGGGAGACACTGAAGCTTTCTTT	TRBJ1-1	TRBD1	TRBV5-1	.
CASSLTDSLYNEQFF	TGTGCCAGCAGCCTCACCGACAGCCTCTACAATGAGCAGTTCTTC	TRBJ2-1	.	TRBV25-1	.
CASSEALATGELFF	TGTGCCAGCAGTGAAGCGCTAGCCACCGGGGAGCTGTTTTTT	TRBJ2-2	.	TRBV2	once
CASTPTGTVPSQPQHF	TGTGCCAGCACCCCCACCGGGACAGTACCGAGTCAGCCCCAGCATTTT	TRBJ1-5	TRBD1	TRBV28	.
CAWSGDRNEQFF	TGTGCCTGGAGTGGGGACAGAAATGAGCAGTTCTTC	TRBJ2-1	TRBD1	TRBV30	.
CAAGGGQQAFF	TGTGCCGCGGGGGGGGGTCAGCAAGCTTTCTTT	TRBJ1-1	.	TRBV25-1	.
CASSIGIAGETQYF	TGTGCCAGCAGCATCGGGATAGCGGGTGAGACCCAGTACTTC	TRBJ2-5	TRBD2	TRBV11-1	once
CASSSGLLYEQYF	TGTGCCAGCAGCTCGGGACTCCTTTACGAGCAGTACTTC	TRBJ2-7	.	TRBV11-1	.
CASSLKGGNQPQHF	TGTGCCAGCAGTTTGAAGGGAGGCAATCAGCCCCAGCATTTT	TRBJ1-5	.	TRBV28	.
CASGTGPTNEKLFF	TGTGCCAGCGGGACAGGTCCAACTAATGAAAAACTGTTTTTT	TRBJ1-4	TRBD1	TRBV9	.
CASSQYSGQNTEAFF	TGTGCCAGCAGCCAGTATTCGGGACAGAACACTGAAGCTTTCTTT	TRBJ1-1	.	TRBV14	.
CASSLDRQAVGTQYF	TGTGCCAGCAGCTTAGATCGACAGGCCGTCGGGACCCAGTACTTC	TRBJ2-5	.	TRBV11-2	.
CASSIGSDSSQFF	TGTGCCAGTAGTATCGGTTCGGACAGCAGCCAGTTCTTC	TRBJ2-1	.	TRBV19	.
CASSLKGNLNTGELFF	TGTGCCAGCAGCTTGAAGGGGAACCTAAACACCGGGGAGCTGTTTTTT	TRBJ2-2	.	TRBV5-6	.
CASSPRQGDGYTF	TGTGCCAGCTCACCAAGGCAGGGGGATGGCTACACCTTC	TRBJ1-2	TRBD1	TRBV18	.
CASSLERLRRDEQFF	TGTGCCAGCAGCTTAGAGCGGTTGAGGAGGGATGAGCAGTTCTTC	TRBJ2-1	.	TRBV7-8	.
CASSYPPQGSPYNSPLHF	TGTGCCAGCAGTTACCCGCCACAGGGATCGCCCTATAATTCACCCCTCCACTTT	TRBJ1-6	.	TRBV28	.
CASSLGGRANTEAFF	TGCGCCAGCAGCTTGGGGGGCAGGGCGAACACTGAAGCTTTCTTT	TRBJ1-1	.	TRBV5-1	.
CASSQGATDGQYF	TGTGCCAGTAGTCAAGGGGCGACAGATGGGCAGTACTTC	TRBJ2-7	.	TRBV19	.
CASSLPTSGYYNEQFF	TGTGCCAGCAGCCTGCCGACTAGCGGGTATTACAATGAGCAGTTCTTC	TRBJ2-1	TRBD2	TRBV3-1/TRBV3-2	.
CASSLSGGRTEAFF	TGCGCCAGCAGCTTGTCAGGGGGCAGGACTGAAGCTTTCTTT	TRBJ1-1	TRBD1	TRBV5-1	.
CASSRGGGRADTQYF	TGTGCCAGCAGCCGAGGGGGGGGTCGTGCAGATACGCAGTATTTT	TRBJ2-3	.	TRBV28	once
CASSQGGPYYSEQYF	TGTGCCAGCAGCCAAGGGGGGCCCTATTACTCCGAGCAGTACTTC	TRBJ2-7	.	TRBV3-1/TRBV3-2	.
CASGSSGGAKQPQHF	TGTGCCAGCGGATCCTCAGGGGGCGCAAAGCAGCCCCAGCATTTT	TRBJ1-5	TRBD1	TRBV28	few
CASSSLGGNNEQFF	TGTGCCAGCAGCTCACTAGGTGGAAACAATGAGCAGTTCTTC	TRBJ2-1	.	TRBV7-9	.
CASSSAGGVYGYTF	TGTGCCAGCAGTTCCGCCGGGGGGGTCTATGGCTACACCTTC	TRBJ1-2	.	TRBV6-5	.
CASSHISYETQYF	TGTGCCAGCAGCCATATCAGTTACGAGACCCAGTACTTC	TRBJ2-5	.	TRBV3-1/TRBV3-2	.
CAWSAEMGQPYEQYF	TGTGCCTGGAGTGCGGAGATGGGACAGCCTTACGAGCAGTACTTC	TRBJ2-7	TRBD1	TRBV30	.
CASKWTSGRLTGELFF	TGTGCCAGCAAGTGGACTAGCGGGAGGCTTACCGGGGAGCTGTTTTTT	TRBJ2-2	TRBD2	TRBV5-4	.
CASSYTVNTEAFF	TGTGCCAGCAGTTATACGGTGAACACTGAAGCTTTCTTT	TRBJ1-1	.	TRBV6-5	.
CASIEGTTRYEQYF	TGTGCCAGCATTGAGGGGACTACGCGATACGAGCAGTACTTC	TRBJ2-7	TRBD2	TRBV2	.
CASSPDRIYGYTF	TGTGCCAGCTCACCGGACAGGATCTATGGCTACACCTTC	TRBJ1-2	TRBD1	TRBV18	.
CASSVRGGENTQYF	TGTGCCAGCAGCGTCCGGGGGGGTGAGAATACGCAGTATTTT	TRBJ2-3	TRBD2	TRBV11-2	.